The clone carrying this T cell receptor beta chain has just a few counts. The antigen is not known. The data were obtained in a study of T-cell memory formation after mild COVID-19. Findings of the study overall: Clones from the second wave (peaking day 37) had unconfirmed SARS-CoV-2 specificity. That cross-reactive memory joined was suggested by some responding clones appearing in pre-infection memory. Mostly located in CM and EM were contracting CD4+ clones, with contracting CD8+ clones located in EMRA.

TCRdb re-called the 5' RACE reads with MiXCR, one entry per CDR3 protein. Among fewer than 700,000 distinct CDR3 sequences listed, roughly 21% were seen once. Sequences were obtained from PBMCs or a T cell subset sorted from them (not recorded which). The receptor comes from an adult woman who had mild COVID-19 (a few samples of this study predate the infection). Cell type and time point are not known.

The CDR3 coding sequence is TGCAGCGTTGAAGGTGGTTTTTCTGGCTACACCTTC. Its protein product is CSVEGGFSGYTF. The chain is built from TRBV29-1 and TRBJ1-2; D uncertain. Germline lookup yields CDR1 SQVTM and CDR2 ANQGSEA. The CDR3 is 12 amino acids. Trimming removed 1 base at V and 7 bases at J, with 10 bases between. The full variable domain, rest sourced from reference TRBV29-1 and TRBJ1-2, is SAVISQKPSRDICQRGTSLTIQCQVDSQVTMMFWYRQQPGQSLTLIATANQGSEATYESGFVIDKFPISRPNLTFSTLTVSNMSPEDSSIYLCSVEGGFSGYTFGSGTRLTVV.